This T cell receptor beta chain was sequenced for a study of Graves' ophthalmopathy and Graves' hyperthyroidism. Study conclusions and caveats: Detected in blood as well were most expanded thyroid clonotypes with frequency above 0.001. Between ophthalmopathy and stable hyperthyroidism, a 13-signature model drew a separation with around 86% sensitivity and around 80% specificity.

A duration under 3 months, NOSPECS ≥4, CAS ≥3 and moderate-to-severe activity characterized the donors with ophthalmopathy. Excluded were patients with other autoimmune diseases, uncontrolled infections, pregnancy or lactation. The ends lost 5 bases at V and 7 bases at J; junction bases unmatched: 7. Germline CDR1 and CDR2: KGHDR and SFDVKD. The CDR3 contains 15 residues. Points on this clonotype: Its antigen is unidentified.

RNA transcripts yielded amplified TCR beta CDR3 regions. An initial RT-PCR round employing HTBI primers preceded a second-round multiplex PCR. TCRdb passed the multiplex PCR reads through MiXCR, listing each CDR3 protein once. The repertoire has about 660,000 distinct CDR3 sequences, more than 40% of them found once; the top ten carry over 2.5%. Sequenced: peripheral blood. V gene TRBV24-1 combines with J gene TRBJ1-6, with 7 nucleotides matching TRBD1. The receptor was derived from an adult man with Graves' ophthalmopathy. The CDR3 region has the DNA TGTGCCACCAGTGCTAGAGGGACAGAAAATTCACCCCTCCACTTT. It yields the protein CATSARGTENSPLHF.